This T cell receptor (beta chain) was sequenced during a study of blood T cell repertoires in COVID-19. About the research overall: Collection of acute and convalescent COVID-19 samples took place in the United States, Italy and Spain. The cDNA or gDNA used as material had been derived from T cells, B-cell-depleted T cells, or PBMCs.

Trimming left V 5 bases short and J 7 bases short, with 20 bases between. Germline CDR1 is SGHVS and CDR2 is FQNEAQ. The CDR3 is 15 amino acids. Per the original methods: The authors estimated nucleated cell counts from reference gene primer amplification. TCRdb keeps only in-frame clones here, not all; method: immunoSEQ multiplex PCR. That table furnishes V, J and clone size, whereas the DNA furnished D and trimming. Seen here are 250,000 or so clones, about four fifths observed once, and the top ten hold approximately 1.8%. The sequence was obtained from a man aged 25 to 40 who had recovered from COVID-19. The sequenced sample consisted of peripheral blood. The chain has TRBV7-8 and TRBJ2-5, with a weak D call TRBD1 (5 bases). CDR3 DNA sequence: TGTGCCAGCAGCGAACAGGTTCTTGGGGTCCCGACCCAGTACTTC. Translation gives CASSEQVLGVPTQYF.